This T cell receptor beta chain is from a study of T cell responses to AZD1222 COVID-19 vaccine. Findings and limits, study-wide: Two AZD1222 administrations were followed by greater Spike-specific TCR breadth and depth.

The repertoire was sequenced with immunoSEQ multiplex PCR; TCRdb's copy has only in-frame clones and lacks some. The sample has 100,000 to 110,000 clones, around 87% seen once. Germline assignment: CDR1 LGHNA and CDR2 YSLEER. Trimming removed 4 bases from V and 8 bases from J; junction bases left unmatched: 9. The CDR3 has 14 amino acids. Remarks on this clone: What it binds is not known.

Sequences were derived from peripheral blood, sampled on day 0 of MenACWY control vaccination. The sequence was obtained from an adult in good health. The chain is built from TRBV4-3 and TRBJ1-1, with 8 positions matching TRBD1. The CDR3 reads CASSLGTGSWEAFF. In nucleotides, the CDR3 is TGCGCCAGCAGCCTGGGGACAGGCTCGTGGGAAGCTTTCTTT.